This T cell receptor (beta chain) was identified in a study of blood T cell repertoires in COVID-19. The CDR3 runs 15 residues. Deletions cut 4 bases from V and 0 bases from J, with 9 bases between. Germline loops: CDR1 MNHNY, CDR2 SVGAGI (reference sequence). Profiling relied on immunoSEQ multiplex PCR, and the TCRdb table lists in-frame clones only, not all of them. The table records approximately 300,000 clones, 80% to 95% of them present only once. The rearrangement links TRBV6-6 to TRBJ2-2; D ambiguous. The sample was peripheral blood. The receptor's source is a woman between 25 and 40 years old with COVID-19, enrolled during active disease. The CDR3 nucleotides are TGTGCCAGCAGTTCGGTCCGGGCGAACACCGGGGAGCTGTTTTTT. It codes for CASSSVRANTGELFF.